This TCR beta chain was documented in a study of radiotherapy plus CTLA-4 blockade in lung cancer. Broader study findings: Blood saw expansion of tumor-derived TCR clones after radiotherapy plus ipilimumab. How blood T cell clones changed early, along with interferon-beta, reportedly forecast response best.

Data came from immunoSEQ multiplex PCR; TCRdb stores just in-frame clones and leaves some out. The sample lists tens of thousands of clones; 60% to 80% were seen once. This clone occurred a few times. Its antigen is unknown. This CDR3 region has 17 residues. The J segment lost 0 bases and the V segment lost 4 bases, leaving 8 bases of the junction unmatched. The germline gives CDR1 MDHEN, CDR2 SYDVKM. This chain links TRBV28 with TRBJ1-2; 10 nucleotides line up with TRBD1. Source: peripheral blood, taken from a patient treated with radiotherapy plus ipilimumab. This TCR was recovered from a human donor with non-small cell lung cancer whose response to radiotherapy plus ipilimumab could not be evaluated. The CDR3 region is CASSYPGTGATNYGYTF. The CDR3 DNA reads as TGTGCCAGCAGTTATCCCGGGACAGGGGCGACTAACTATGGCTACACCTTC.